The table lists the clone carrying this T cell receptor beta chain with a count of one. The data belong to a study of blood T cell repertoires in COVID-19. Libraries were prepared by immunoSEQ multiplex PCR; TCRdb keeps only in-frame clonotypes and omits some of them. The sample includes 220,000 or so clones, roughly 85% of them seen just once. This receptor was identified in a woman older than 75 with acute or convalescent COVID-19. The sample taken for sequencing was peripheral blood.

The CDR3 reads CASRSPGFEGPLHF. DNA of the CDR3: TGTGCCAGCCGCTCTCCGGGGTTCGAGGGACCCCTCCACTTT. This chain uses TRBV19 with TRBJ1-6; D uncertain. Between the trimmed V and J ends, which lost 9 bases and 12 bases, there was a span of 21 bases. In germline, CDR1 is LNHDA, CDR2 SQIVND (reference sequence). The CDR3 is 14 residues long. Combining the CDR3 with reference TRBV19 and TRBJ1-6 gives the whole variable domain DGGITQSPKYLFRKEGQNVTLSCEQNLNHDAMYWYRQDPGQGLRLIYYSQIVNDFQKGDIAEGYSVSREKKESFPLTVTSAQKNPTAFYLCASRSPGFEGPLHFGNGTRLTVT.